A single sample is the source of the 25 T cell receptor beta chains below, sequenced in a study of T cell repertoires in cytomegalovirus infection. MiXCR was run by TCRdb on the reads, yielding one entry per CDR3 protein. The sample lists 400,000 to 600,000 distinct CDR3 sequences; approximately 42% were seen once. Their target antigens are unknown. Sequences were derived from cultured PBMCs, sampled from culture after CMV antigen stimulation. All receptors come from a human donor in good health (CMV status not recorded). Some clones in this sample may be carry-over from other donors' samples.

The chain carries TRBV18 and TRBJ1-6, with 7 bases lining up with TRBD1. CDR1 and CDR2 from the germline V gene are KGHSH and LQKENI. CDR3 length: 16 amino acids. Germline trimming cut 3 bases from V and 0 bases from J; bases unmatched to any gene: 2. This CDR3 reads CASSPGQVSYNSPLHF. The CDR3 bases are TGTGCCAGCTCACCCGGACAGGTCTCCTATAATTCACCCCTCCACTTT.

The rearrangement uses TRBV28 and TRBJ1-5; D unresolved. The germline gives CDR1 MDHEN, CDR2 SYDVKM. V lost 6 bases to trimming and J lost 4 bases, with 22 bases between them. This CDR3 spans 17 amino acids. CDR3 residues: CASRPPDRYSWNQPQHF. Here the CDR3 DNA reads TGTGCCAGCAGACCTCCCGACCGGTATAGCTGGAATCAGCCCCAGCATTTT.

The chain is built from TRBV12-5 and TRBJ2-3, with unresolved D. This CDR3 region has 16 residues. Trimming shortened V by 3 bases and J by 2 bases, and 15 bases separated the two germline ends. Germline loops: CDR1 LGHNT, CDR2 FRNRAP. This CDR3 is CASGFSADRSTDTQYF. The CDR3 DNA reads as TGTGCTAGTGGTTTCTCGGCGGACCGGTCCACAGATACGCAGTATTTT.

The CDR3 reads CASSWGGGRNEQYF. In DNA form, the CDR3 reads TGTGCCAGCAGTTGGGGGGGTGGGAGGAACGAGCAGTACTTC. The V call is TRBV6-5, the J call TRBJ2-7; 7 bases are a match to TRBD2. V was clipped by 4 bases and J by 5 bases; unmatched bases: 8. Germline V gene lookup returns CDR1 MNHEY and CDR2 SVGAGI. The CDR3 is made up of 14 amino acids.

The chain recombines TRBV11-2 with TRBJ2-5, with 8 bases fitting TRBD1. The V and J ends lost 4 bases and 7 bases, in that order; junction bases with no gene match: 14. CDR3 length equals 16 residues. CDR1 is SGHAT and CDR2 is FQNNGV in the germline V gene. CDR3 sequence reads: CASSSRTGHNFWTQYF. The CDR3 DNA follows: TGTGCCAGCAGCTCGCGGACAGGGCACAATTTTTGGACCCAGTACTTC.

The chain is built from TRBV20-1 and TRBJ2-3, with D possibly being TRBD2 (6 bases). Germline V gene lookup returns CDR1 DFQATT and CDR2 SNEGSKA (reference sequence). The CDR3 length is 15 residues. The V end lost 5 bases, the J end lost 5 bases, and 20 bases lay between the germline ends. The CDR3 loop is CSASKGTRTKDTQYF. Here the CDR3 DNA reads TGCAGTGCTTCTAAAGGGACTCGAACTAAAGATACGCAGTATTTT.

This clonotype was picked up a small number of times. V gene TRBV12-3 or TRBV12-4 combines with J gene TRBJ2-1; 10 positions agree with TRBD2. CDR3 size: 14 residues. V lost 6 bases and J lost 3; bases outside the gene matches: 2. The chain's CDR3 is CASSWTSGYNEQFF. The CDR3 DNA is TGTGCCAGCAGCTGGACTAGCGGCTACAATGAGCAGTTCTTC.

In DNA form, the CDR3 reads TGCGCCAGCAGTGAGTACGCGTACGAGCAGTACTTC. As protein: CASSEYAYEQYF. The chain joins TRBV10-2 to TRBJ2-7; D not resolved. This CDR3 region has 12 residues. From germline, CDR1 is WSHSY and CDR2 SAAADI. V lost 1 base and J 4 bases, leaving 5 bases between the germline ends.

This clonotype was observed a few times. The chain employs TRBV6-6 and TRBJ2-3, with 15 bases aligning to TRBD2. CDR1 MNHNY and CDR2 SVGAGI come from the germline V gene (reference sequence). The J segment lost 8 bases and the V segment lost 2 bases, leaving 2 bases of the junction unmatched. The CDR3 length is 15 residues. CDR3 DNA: TGTGCCAGCAGTTACGGGGGACTAGCGGGGGGTACGCAGTATTTT. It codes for CASSYGGLAGGTQYF.

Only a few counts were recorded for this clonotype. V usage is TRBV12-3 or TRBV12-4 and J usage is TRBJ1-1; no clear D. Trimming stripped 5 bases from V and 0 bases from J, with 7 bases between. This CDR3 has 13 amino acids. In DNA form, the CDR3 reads TGTGCCAGCAGTCCATATATGAACACTGAAGCTTTCTTT. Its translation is CASSPYMNTEAFF.

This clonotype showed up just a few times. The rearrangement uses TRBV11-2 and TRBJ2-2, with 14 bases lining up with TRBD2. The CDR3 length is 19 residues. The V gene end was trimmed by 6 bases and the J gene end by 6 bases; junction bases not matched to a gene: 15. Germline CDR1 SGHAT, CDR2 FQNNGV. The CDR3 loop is CASRPVRGLAGVKSGELFF. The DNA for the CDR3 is TGTGCCAGCAGGCCGGTCCGGGGACTAGCGGGAGTGAAATCCGGGGAGCTGTTTTTT. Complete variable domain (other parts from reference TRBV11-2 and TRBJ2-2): EAGVAQSPRYKIIEKRQSVAFWCNPISGHATLYWYQQILGQGPKLLIQFQNNGVVDDSQLPKDRFSAERLKGVDSTLKIQPAKLEDSAVYLCASRPVRGLAGVKSGELFFGEGSRLTVL.

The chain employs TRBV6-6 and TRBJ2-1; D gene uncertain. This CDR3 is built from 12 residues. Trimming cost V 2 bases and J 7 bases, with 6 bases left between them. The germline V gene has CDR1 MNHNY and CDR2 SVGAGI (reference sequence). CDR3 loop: CASSYTGNEQFF. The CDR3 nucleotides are TGTGCCAGCAGTTACACCGGGAATGAGCAGTTCTTC.

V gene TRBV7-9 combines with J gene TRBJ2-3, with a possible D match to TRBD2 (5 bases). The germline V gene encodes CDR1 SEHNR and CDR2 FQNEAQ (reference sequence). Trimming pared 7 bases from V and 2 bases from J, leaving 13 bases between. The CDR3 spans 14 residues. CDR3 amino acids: CASNPSGSTDTQYF. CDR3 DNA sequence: TGTGCCAGCAACCCCTCGGGGTCCACAGATACGCAGTATTTT.

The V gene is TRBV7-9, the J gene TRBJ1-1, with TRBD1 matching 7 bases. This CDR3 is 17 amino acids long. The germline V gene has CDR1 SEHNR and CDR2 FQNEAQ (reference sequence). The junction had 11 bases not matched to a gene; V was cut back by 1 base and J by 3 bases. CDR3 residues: CASSLGRGDQGDTEAFF. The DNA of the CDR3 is TGTGCCAGCAGCTTAGGGAGGGGCGACCAGGGGGACACTGAAGCTTTCTTT. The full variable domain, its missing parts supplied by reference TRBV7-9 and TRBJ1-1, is DTGVSQNPRHKITKRGQNVTFRCDPISEHNRLYWYRQTLGQGPEFLTYFQNEAQLEKSRLLSDRFSAERPKGSFSTLEIQRTEQGDSAMYLCASSLGRGDQGDTEAFFGQGTRLTVV.

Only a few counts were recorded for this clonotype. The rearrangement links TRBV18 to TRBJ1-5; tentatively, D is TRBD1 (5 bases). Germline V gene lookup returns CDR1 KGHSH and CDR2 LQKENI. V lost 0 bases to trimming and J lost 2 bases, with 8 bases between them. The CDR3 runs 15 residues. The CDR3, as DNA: TGTGCCAGCTCACCACCGCAGGGCGGCAATCAGCCCCAGCATTTT. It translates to CASSPPQGGNQPQHF.

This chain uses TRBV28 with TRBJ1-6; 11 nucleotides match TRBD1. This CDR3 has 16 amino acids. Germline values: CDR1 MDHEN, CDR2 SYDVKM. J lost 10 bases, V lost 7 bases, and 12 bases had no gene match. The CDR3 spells CASTPFRTGGGSPLHF. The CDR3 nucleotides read TGTGCCAGCACCCCCTTTCGGACAGGGGGCGGGTCACCCCTCCACTTT.

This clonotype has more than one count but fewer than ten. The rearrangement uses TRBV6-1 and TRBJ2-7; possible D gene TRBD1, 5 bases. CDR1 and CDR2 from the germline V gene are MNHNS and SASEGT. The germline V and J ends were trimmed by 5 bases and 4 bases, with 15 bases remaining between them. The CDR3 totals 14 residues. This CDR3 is CASSYGAGWYEQYF. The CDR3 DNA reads TGTGCCAGCAGTTACGGAGCAGGGTGGTACGAGCAGTACTTC.

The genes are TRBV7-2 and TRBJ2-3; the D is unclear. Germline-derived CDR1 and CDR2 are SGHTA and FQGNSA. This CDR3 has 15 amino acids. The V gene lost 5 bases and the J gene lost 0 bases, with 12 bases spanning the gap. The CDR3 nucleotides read TGTGCCAGCAGCAAGGATAGATTAAGCACAGATACGCAGTATTTT. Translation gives CASSKDRLSTDTQYF.

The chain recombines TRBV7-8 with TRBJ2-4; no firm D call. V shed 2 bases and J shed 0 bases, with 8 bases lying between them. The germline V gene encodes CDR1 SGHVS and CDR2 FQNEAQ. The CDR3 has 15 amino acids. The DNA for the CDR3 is TGTGCCAGCAGCTTACGGTCAATAGCCAAAAACATTCAGTACTTC. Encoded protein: CASSLRSIAKNIQYF.

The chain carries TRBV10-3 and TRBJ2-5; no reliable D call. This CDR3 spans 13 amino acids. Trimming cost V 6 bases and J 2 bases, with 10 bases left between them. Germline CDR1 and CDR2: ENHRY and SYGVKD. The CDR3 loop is CAIRTTSQETQYF. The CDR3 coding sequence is TGTGCCATCAGAACGACAAGTCAAGAGACCCAGTACTTC.

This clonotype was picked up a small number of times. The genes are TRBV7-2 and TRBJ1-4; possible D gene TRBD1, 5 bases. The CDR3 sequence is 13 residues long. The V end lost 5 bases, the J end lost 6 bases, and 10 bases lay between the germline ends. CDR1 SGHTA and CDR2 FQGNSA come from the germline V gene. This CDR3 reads CASSLGHYEKLFF. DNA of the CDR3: TGTGCCAGCAGCCTCGGACACTATGAAAAACTGTTTTTT.

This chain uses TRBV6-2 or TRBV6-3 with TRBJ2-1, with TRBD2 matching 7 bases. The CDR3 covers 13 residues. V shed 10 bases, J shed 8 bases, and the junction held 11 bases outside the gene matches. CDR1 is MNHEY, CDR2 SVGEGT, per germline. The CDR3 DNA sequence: TGTGCCACCCGGACTAGAAGGCTCGATGAGCAGTTCTTC. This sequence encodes CATRTRRLDEQFF.

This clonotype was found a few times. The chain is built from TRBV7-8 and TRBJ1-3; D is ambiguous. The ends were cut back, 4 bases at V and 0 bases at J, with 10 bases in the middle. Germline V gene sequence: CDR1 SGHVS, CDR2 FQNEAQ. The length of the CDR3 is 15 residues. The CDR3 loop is CASSSPVSSGNTIYF. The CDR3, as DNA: TGTGCCAGCAGCTCGCCAGTCAGCTCTGGAAACACCATATATTTT.

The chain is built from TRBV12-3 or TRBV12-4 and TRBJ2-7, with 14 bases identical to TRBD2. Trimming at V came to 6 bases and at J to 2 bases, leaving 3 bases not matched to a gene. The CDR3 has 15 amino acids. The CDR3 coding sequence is TGTGCCAGCAGACAGACTAGCGGGAGGGCCTACGAGCAGTACTTC. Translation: CASRQTSGRAYEQYF.

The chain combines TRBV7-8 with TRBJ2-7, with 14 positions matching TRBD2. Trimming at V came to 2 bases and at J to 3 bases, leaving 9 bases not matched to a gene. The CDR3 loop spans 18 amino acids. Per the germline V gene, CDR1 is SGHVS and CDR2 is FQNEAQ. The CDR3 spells CASSLSPLGTSGSYEQYF. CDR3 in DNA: TGTGCCAGCAGCTTATCCCCCCTCGGGACTAGCGGGAGCTACGAGCAGTACTTC.